This TCR beta chain was profiled in a study of shared clonotypes between healthy human individuals (TCRdb year 2020). As for the study more broadly: A few men and two women, aged 18 to 49 years, made up the cohort. To estimate repertoire size and how much clonotype sharing occurs between individuals, the study deeply sequenced the blood TCR repertoires of several healthy adults. Between about 0.85 and 8.9 billion PBMCs per donor were obtained by leukapheresis. Different laboratories and diverse techniques were used to prepare libraries and sequence TCR repertoires, to increase sequencing depth and limit assay-specific biases. For each donor, CD4 naive and CD4 memory were each run on three plates, CD8 naive on two plates, and CD8 memory on one plate.

Using the deep immunoSEQ assay, TCR CDR3 regions were amplified from genomic DNA by multiplex PCR. Genomic DNA extracted from each cell subset was distributed evenly over all wells of several immunoSEQ 96-well plates, and each plate served as one replicate. For sorted subsets, 150 to 200 ng genomic DNA, equal to some 28,000 T cell genomes, was loaded into each replicate PCR. Purified libraries were quantified with a Qubit 3.0 fluorometer, sized on a Bioanalyzer 2100, and re-quantified with the KAPA Library Quantification kit. A separate single-read 150-cycle Illumina NextSeq 550 flow cell was used to sequence each immunoSEQ 96-well plate. The authors' pipeline ran thus. Because the immunoSEQ output included only junctional sequences and no quality scores, the filtering could not be the same as the filtering used for full-length reads. Sequences were annotated with PyIR, a Python wrapper for IgBLAST v1.9, and V/J genes and CDR3 were assigned using IMGT germline references. Reads were removed for weak V/J assignments (E-value above 1e-6), missing CDR3, stop codons, out-of-frame junctions, or ambiguous translated residues. V3J clonotypes were defined by identical inferred V gene, J gene, and CDR3 amino acid sequence. To compute the percentage overlap between repertoires, the number of shared unique clonotypes was divided by the size of the smaller repertoire. Repertoire richness was assessed with RTK rarefaction, the Chao1 estimator, and Recon v2.1 estimates of unobserved clonotypes. OLGA was used to compute generation probabilities for all TCRbeta clonotypes that the gDNA method yielded from a handful of donors. The table comes from immuneACCESS by way of TCRdb, which keeps in-frame sequences with V and J called. Part of the clones is missing from these tables; in studies checked, under half for an unresolved V gene and the rest for unknown reasons. D and trimming were read from the DNA, whereas the V and J calls and clone size are those reported in that table. The sample includes around 600,000 clones, with approximately 95% observed a single time. The top ten hold about 0.11% of the sample.

CD8 naive samples were CD45RO-negative cells positively selected for CCR7, giving a CD45RA+CCR7+ population that excluded TemRA cells. Donors were healthy HIV-negative adults with no recently reported acute infections or vaccinations. Every donor was a Caucasian adult living in Nashville, Tennessee, USA. Blood was collected by leukapheresis, and PBMCs were isolated by Ficoll-Histopaque density gradient centrifugation and then cryopreserved in liquid nitrogen vapor phase. Analytical flow cytometry was used to check the purity and quantity of every magnetically sorted T cell population. Genomic DNA was isolated from each sorted fraction and quantified by UV absorbance on a Nanodrop 2000c. From its cysteine to its phenylalanine, the CDR3 spans 15 amino acids. Of the read, only the CDR3 DNA is kept; its 45 bases are in frame from base 1. CDR1 and CDR2 are read off the germline V gene as SQVTM and ANQGSEA. Compared with germline, V lacks 0 bases and J lacks 9 bases; bases without a gene match: 11.

What the research found in general, with its limitations: Compared with non-shared clonotypes, the clonotypes found in all four sorted-subset donors had higher generation probabilities. Because the study included only a small number of donors, the genetic and exposure-history diversity represented was limited. Sampling was limited to blood, and TCR repertoires in tissue likely differ from TCR repertoires in blood. Based on pairwise subsampling, the degree of clonotype sharing among donors was expected to be affected by sequencing depth. Incomplete sequencing was indicated by rarefaction of sorted-subset datasets, despite the large sequencing depth. Naive subsets generally had larger estimated clonotype richness than memory subsets did. About 5% of naive CD4, 3% to 3.5% of naive CD8, around 2.3% of memory CD4, and more than 0.35% of memory CD8 clonotypes were shared across four donors.

Of note for this clone: What antigen it recognizes has not been identified. No base qualities exist here, and no much larger clone lies one base off it.

The sequence was obtained from a woman in her thirties in good health. Sequencing was carried out using naive CD8+ T cells sorted from blood. This sample's cell subset or site label indicates: CD45RA+CCR7+. The sequence joins TRBV29-1 to TRBJ2-1, with 7 bases aligning to TRBD2. Here the CDR3 is given as CSVEDPLREVGEQFF. The sequence in DNA is TGCAGCGTTGAAGATCCCCTTCGGGAGGTAGGTGAGCAGTTCTTC.